The T cell receptor beta chain described here comes from a study of regulatory T cells in long-lasting Graves disease (dated by TCRdb to the early 2020s). With regard to the full study: Newly diagnosed Graves' disease patients had taken antithyroid drugs for less than 3 months. The study was registered as a clinical trial and conducted in China. TCR sequencing covered some 13 persistent and around 20 newly diagnosed Graves' disease patients, around 33 samples in total. Peripheral blood TCR sequencing and RNA sequencing compared persistent Graves' disease patients with newly diagnosed Graves' disease patients.

Libraries were made using multiplex PCR. The instrument given in TCRdb is Illumina HiSeq 4000. To build TCR beta libraries, CDR3 regions were amplified by Arm-PCR using iRepertoire HTBI primers. Before sequencing, the PCR products went through gel purification. In the authors' own workflow: Across samples, fewer than 70 TRBV and 14 TRBJ segments were identified and used for gene usage analysis of CDR3 amino acid clonotypes. COPE and FqMerger were used to merge filtered high-quality paired reads into contigs. BLAST was used to align contigs to IMGT TRBV, TRBD and TRBJ reference genes, and CDR3 was defined according to IMGT. Any clonotype with a frequency above 0.1% was classified as a highly expanded clone. Repertoire diversity was measured by Shannon entropy, and V-J evenness by the Gini coefficient. A clonotype was considered public if more than one individual shared it. TCRdb reran the public reads through fastp at Q25 and MiXCR, keeping productive beta chains. One record per CDR3 amino acid sequence lists the most common genes and DNA. The V and J calls reflect TCRdb's pipeline rather than the authors' work. Counted in this sample were some 370,000 distinct CDR3 sequences; around 11% of them appeared once. The ten largest account for under 20% of the sample.

What the authors observed across the whole study: The authors noted that the small sample size was a limitation that may lower accuracy. Persistent disease showed preferential use of TRBV28, TRBJ1-2 and TRBJ2-5, whereas newly diagnosed disease favored TRBV20-1 and TRBJ2-1. Compared with newly diagnosed patients, patients with persistent Graves' disease had lower TCR Shannon entropy and fewer highly expanded clones, which suggests clonal expansion. The study examined only peripheral blood because the primary lesion, thyroid tissue, could not be accessed. Sequencing and analysis were limited to the TCR beta chain. A larger number of public clonotypes was shared among persistent patients (more than 2,500) than among newly diagnosed patients (approximately 930).

The sample's time point label, decoded: newly diagnosed GD, antithyroid drugs for less than 3 months. RNA was extracted from PBMCs in TRIzol for both TCR sequencing and RNA sequencing. Graves' disease was diagnosed according to American Thyroid Association guidelines. The patients came from an endocrinology department in Xi'an, China. Each patient gave approximately 10 milliliters of peripheral blood, collected in an EDTA anticoagulant tube. PBMCs were isolated by Ficoll Paque Plus density gradient separation without further T cell sorting. An Agilent 2100 Bioanalyzer and agarose gel were used to check RNA quality, and a NanoDrop 2000 was used to measure RNA concentration. From cysteine to phenylalanine, the CDR3 is 14 amino acids long. Of all the DNA, just the CDR3 is kept, 42 bases in frame from base 1. V has 6 bases trimmed and J has 3 bases trimmed; junction bases matching no gene number 3. Looking up the germline V gene yields CDR1 MNHNS and CDR2 SASEGT.

In its sample, this clonotype was seen a few times. Its recognized antigen is unknown. Being one base from a much bigger clone, this may be a read error. These data also featured in a second study, about T cells in Graves' hyperthyroidism and ophthalmopathy. The second publication reports: Graves' hyperthyroidism was defined as stable when no progression to ophthalmopathy occurred over 18 months of follow-up. Hyperthyroidism patients were newly diagnosed, had a disease duration of under 2 months, and were aged 18 to 65 years. The study excluded patients with uncontrolled infections, other autoimmune diseases, pregnancy or lactation. Clinical symptoms, serum thyroxine and TRAb, thyroid ultrasound, and orbital computed tomography formed the basis for the diagnoses. The TCR CDR3 was subjected to a first round of RT-PCR using the HTBI primer set and the Qiagen OneStep RT-PCR kit. Most expanded thyroid clonotypes (frequency above 0.001) were also detected in blood, suggesting blood repertoires may reflect thyroid immune responses. A model built on a 13 V-J signature distinguished ophthalmopathy from stable hyperthyroidism, reaching about 88% sensitivity and 81.08% specificity in cross-validation and 80%/75% in testing. In validation, the model predicted progression to ophthalmopathy with over 60% sensitivity and about 73% specificity, a median of 6.5 months before onset. To identify TCR V-J signatures that set the groups apart, the researchers used a discovery cohort of 100 patients, made up of 40 to 45 with Graves' ophthalmopathy and around 58 with stable Graves' hyperthyroidism. Whether ophthalmopathy could be predicted prospectively was tested in an independent validation cohort made up of approximately 19 hyperthyroidism patients plus 17 patients who later progressed to ophthalmopathy. The roughly 91 discovery patients were randomly split 7:3 into training and test sets. In roughly six Graves' hyperthyroidism patients, the study also compared T-cell repertoires from thyroid tissue with T-cell repertoires from blood. Following sampling, methimazole starting at 30 mg daily was given to hyperthyroidism patients, and high-dose intravenous methylprednisolone was given to ophthalmopathy patients. The libraries were constructed in a second round of multiplex PCR and then size-selected and purified. Sequencing of the libraries was done on an Illumina HiSeq2000 using paired-end 100 bp reads. SOAPnuke was used to process the raw data, removing reads that contained adapters or uncalled bases, had a mean Phred below 15, or lacked an exact match to the constant primer or identifier. COPE v1.2.5 was used to merge the high-quality paired reads, and each unique nucleotide sequence was defined as a clonotype. MiTCR v1.1 was used to align the clonotypes against IMGT TRBV, TRBD and TRBJ reference segments. The analysis was restricted to V-J combinations with a frequency above 0.0001, which together covered 99% to 99.2% of the repertoires. The TCS score was defined as F50 (clonal expansion) divided by E x V (chaos), with BLOSUM62-based TCRdist calculated between CDR3 peptides within each V-J. Welch's t-statistics and random forest reduced fewer than 600 V-J features to 10 to 15, which were used in a naive Bayes classifier (R e1071). Sample size was not statistically predetermined, and investigators were not blinded to group allocation. The paper reports TCR Vbeta CDR3 sequencing of 135 peripheral blood samples: under 45 ophthalmopathy, under 80 hyperthyroidism and some 17 progressor patients.

Rearrangement joined TRBV6-1 to TRBJ2-1; TRBD2 fits 9 bases in the junction. This specimen consisted of peripheral blood mononuclear cells (PBMCs), obtained at new diagnosis, from a patient treated with antithyroid drugs. This TCR came from a young woman with Graves disease. Donor details come from another sample of the same person, matched by shared clones. The CDR3: CASSPTSGYNEQFF. The nucleotide sequence reads TGTGCCAGCAGCCCGACTAGCGGCTACAATGAGCAGTTCTTC.